The 17 T cell receptor beta chains below were found in one sample sequenced in a study of T cells in Graves' hyperthyroidism and ophthalmopathy (dated by TCRdb to 2018 to 2020). Library creation used multiplex PCR. TCRdb names Illumina HiSeq 2000 as the instrument used. TCR beta CDR3 regions were amplified from RNA transcripts. The TCR CDR3 was subjected to a first round of RT-PCR using the HTBI primer set and the Qiagen OneStep RT-PCR kit. The raw public data were reprocessed by TCRdb itself: fastp quality trimming at Q25, MiXCR clonotype calling, in-frame beta chains only. Each record represents a unique CDR3 protein, reported with the most common genes and DNA among its rows. In all, the sample holds about 290,000 distinct CDR3 sequences, and roughly an eighth of those were seen once. The ten largest clones represent 7.9% of the sample. Source material: blood. The receptors originated from a woman aged 35 to 49 with Graves' hyperthyroidism.

The table lists this clonotype with many counts. The chain links TRBV12-3 or TRBV12-4 to TRBJ1-2, with D uncertain. CDR3 length: 14 amino acids. The V end lost 2 bases, the J end lost 6 bases, and 13 bases lay between the germline ends. CDR3: CASSLNLGSDGYTF. The CDR3 nucleotides read TGTGCCAGCAGTTTAAACTTGGGATCAGATGGCTACACCTTC.

The chain has TRBV10-3 and TRBJ1-2, with 7 bases aligning to TRBD1. CDR1 and CDR2 from the germline V gene are ENHRY and SYGVKD. The CDR3 spans 14 residues. Trimming removed 6 bases from V and 7 bases from J; junction bases left unmatched: 11. The CDR3 DNA follows: TGTGCCATCAGAGCCACAGGGGTGATTCGTGGCTACACCTTC. This translates into CAIRATGVIRGYTF.

This clonotype was seen more than once but under ten times. V gene TRBV19 combines with J gene TRBJ1-1; 8 bases line up with TRBD1. V lost 7 bases and J lost 3; bases outside the gene matches: 13. Germline V gene data show CDR1 as LNHDA and CDR2 as SQIVND (reference sequence). The CDR3 totals 16 residues. This chain's CDR3 is CASNINFGQGYTEAFF. DNA for the CDR3: TGTGCCAGTAACATTAACTTCGGACAGGGTTACACTGAAGCTTTCTTT.

V usage is TRBV4-1 and J usage is TRBJ2-3; tentatively, D is TRBD2 (5 bases). Trimming cost V 1 base and J 1 base, with 12 bases left between them. CDR3 length equals 16 residues. Per germline, CDR1 MGHRA and CDR2 YSYEKL. CDR3 region: CASSQVTGSGTDTQYF. CDR3 coding DNA: TGCGCCAGCAGCCAAGTAACGGGGTCCGGCACAGATACGCAGTATTTT.

This clonotype occurred once. This chain links TRBV20-1 with TRBJ2-1; 11 positions match TRBD2. CDR1 is DFQATT, CDR2 SNEGSKA, per germline (reference sequence). V shed 3 bases, J shed 6 bases, and the junction held 7 bases outside the gene matches. CDR3 length equals 15 residues. The CDR3 protein is CSASPPTSGVNEQFF. The CDR3 DNA reads as TGCAGTGCTAGCCCCCCGACTAGCGGGGTCAATGAGCAGTTCTTC.

This clonotype was detected many times. V and J are TRBV30 and TRBJ2-3, with 8 bases aligning to TRBD2. Trimming cost V 3 bases and J 0 bases; bases outside gene matches: 5. The CDR3 extends over 15 amino acids. Germline V gene lookup returns CDR1 GTSNPN and CDR2 SVGIG (reference sequence). The CDR3 here is CAWSAGGSSTDTQYF. CDR3 in DNA: TGTGCCTGGAGCGCGGGAGGCTCGAGCACAGATACGCAGTATTTT.

Concerning this clonotype itself: A read error may produce the germline difference seen at one junction end. The CDR3 DNA reads TGTACCAGTAGCCGGGACAGGACGAACACTGAAGCTTTCTTT. Translated, it gives CTSSRDRTNTEAFF. V gene TRBV19 combines with J gene TRBJ1-1; 8 bases are a match to TRBD1. Per the germline V gene, CDR1 is LNHDA and CDR2 is SQIVND (reference sequence). This CDR3 is 14 amino acids long.

CDR3 residues: CASSGDYNSPLHF. The CDR3, as DNA: TGTGCCAGCAGTGGAGACTATAATTCACCCCTCCACTTT. J is TRBJ1-6 and V is TRBV25-1; D not resolved. The CDR3 has 13 residues. V was cut by 4 bases and J by 3 bases, with 4 bases left in between. Germline-derived CDR1 and CDR2 are MGHDK and SYGVNS.

This clonotype was recorded many times. The J gene is TRBJ2-1, the V gene TRBV5-1; 11 bases line up with TRBD2. The CDR3 has 14 amino acids. Germline-derived CDR1 and CDR2 are SGHRS and YFSETQ. With 6 bases clipped from V and 4 bases from J, the junction kept 3 bases outside the gene matches. The CDR3 is CASNSGRAYNEQFF. Here the CDR3 DNA reads TGCGCCAGCAATAGCGGGAGGGCGTACAATGAGCAGTTCTTC.

This clonotype was seen many times. The rearrangement uses TRBV7-6 and TRBJ1-4, with D unresolved. V was cut by 3 bases and J by 3 bases, with 11 bases left in between. Germline V lookup: CDR1 SGHVS, CDR2 FNYEAQ. This CDR3 spans 15 amino acids. The CDR3 region is CASSFRPQSNEKLFF. CDR3 DNA: TGTGCCAGCAGCTTTCGACCGCAATCTAATGAAAAACTGTTTTTT.

This clonotype was recorded many times. The chain joins TRBV5-1 to TRBJ2-3, with a weak D call TRBD2 (6 bases). Germline V CDR1 and CDR2: SGHRS, YFSETQ. V gave up 9 bases and J gave up 0 bases, with 11 bases separating them. The CDR3 length is 13 residues. This chain's CDR3 is CATGTASTDTQYF. The CDR3 DNA reads TGCGCCACCGGGACTGCTAGCACAGATACGCAGTATTTT.

This clonotype was picked up many times. The chain carries TRBV7-8 and TRBJ2-1; TRBD2 agrees at 9 bases. CDR1 and CDR2 from the germline V gene are SGHVS and FQNEAQ. V lost 5 bases, J lost 9 bases, and 11 bases stayed unmatched. This CDR3 has 15 residues. The CDR3 protein is CASSQWGRREGEQFF. The CDR3 DNA reads as TGTGCCAGCAGCCAGTGGGGTCGGCGGGAGGGTGAGCAGTTCTTC.

This clonotype was observed once. This chain joins TRBV6-2 or TRBV6-3 and TRBJ2-3, with 9 bases that match TRBD2. Per germline, CDR1 MNHEY and CDR2 SVGEGT. CDR3 length equals 18 residues. Trimming cost V 0 bases and J 3 bases; bases outside gene matches: 10. CDR3 coding DNA: TGTGCCAGCAGTTACTCGATAAGCGGGGGGCACCCAACAGATACGCAGTATTTT. Its protein product is CASSYSISGGHPTDTQYF.

This clonotype was detected ten times or more. The chain carries TRBV18 and TRBJ1-1; D is unresolved. The CDR3 covers 13 residues. Deletions cut 8 bases from V and 0 bases from J, with 10 bases between. Per germline, CDR1 KGHSH and CDR2 LQKENI. The DNA for the CDR3 is TGTGCCAGCAGTCCACAGTTGAACACTGAAGCTTTCTTT. This codes for CASSPQLNTEAFF.

This clonotype came up many times. The V and J genes are TRBV2 and TRBJ2-3, with D possibly being TRBD1 or TRBD2 (6 bases each). The germline V gene encodes CDR1 SNHLY and CDR2 FYNNEI. V was cut by 4 bases and J by 6 bases, with 11 bases left in between. The CDR3 covers 13 residues. CDR3 bases: TGTGCCAGCAGTGCGGGGGCAGGGGATACGCAGTATTTT. This sequence encodes CASSAGAGDTQYF.

This clonotype came up a few times. The CDR3 coding sequence is TGCGCCAGCAGCTTCCGTATCACCGGGGAGCTGTTTTTT. Its protein is CASSFRITGELFF. The chain recombines TRBV5-1 with TRBJ2-2; D gene uncertain. Germline loops: CDR1 SGHRS, CDR2 YFSETQ. Trimming took off 2 bases at V and 4 bases at J, with 6 bases between the two ends. The CDR3 sequence is 13 residues long.

In its sample, this clonotype was seen many times. V and J are TRBV11-3 and TRBJ2-1; no clear D. The CDR3 is 13 residues long. V was pared by 4 bases and J by 5 bases, with 9 bases between. CDR1 is SGHNT and CDR2 is YENEEA in the germline V gene. The CDR3 reads CASSSRSNNEQFF. DNA for the CDR3: TGTGCCAGCAGCTCCAGATCTAACAATGAGCAGTTCTTC.